This paragraph covers one T cell receptor beta chain sequence. The antigen remains unidentified. Libraries were prepared by immunoSEQ multiplex PCR; TCRdb keeps only in-frame clonotypes and omits some of them. The top ten clones hold around 8.3% of a sample with roughly 14,000 clones, 87% of them seen once. This record comes from a study of T cells and Merkel cell carcinoma outcomes. Findings of the study overall: In Merkel cell carcinoma, repertoire and T-cell density reportedly predicted outcomes.

With 1 base clipped from V and 0 bases from J, the junction kept 3 bases outside the gene matches. CDR3 length: 16 amino acids. The germline gives CDR1 SGHRS, CDR2 YFSETQ. V usage is TRBV5-1 and J usage is TRBJ2-1; TRBD2 aligns across 8 bases. The receptor was isolated from a human donor with Merkel cell carcinoma. The sequenced material came from tumor tissue from Merkel cell carcinoma. Written as DNA, the CDR3 is TGCGCCAGCAGCTTGCAAGGGACTAGCTCCTACAATGAGCAGTTCTTC. Translated, it gives CASSLQGTSSYNEQFF.